Below, 13 T cell receptor beta chains from the same sample are listed, as sequenced in a study of T cell repertoires in cytomegalovirus infection. One entry per CDR3 protein, called by TCRdb with MiXCR from the reads. The sample includes roughly 990,000 distinct CDR3 sequences, approximately 30% of them seen just once. Antigens of these TCRs are unknown. Sequences were derived from cultured CD8+ T cells from PBMCs, sampled from culture after CMV antigen stimulation. Receptors originate from a human donor in good health (CMV status not recorded). Some clones in this sample may be carry-over from other donors' samples.

This clonotype has only one observation. The chain has TRBV19 and TRBJ1-2; D is perhaps TRBD1 (5 bases). The CDR3 is 12 residues long. Germline CDR1 is LNHDA and CDR2 is SQIVND (reference sequence). Trimming shortened V by 10 bases and J by 3 bases, and 12 bases separated the two germline ends. CDR3 bases: TGTGCCACCCCGGGGGTAGACTATGGCTACACCTTC. It specifies CATPGVDYGYTF.

This clonotype was recorded many times. The CDR3 DNA reads TGTGCCAGCAGCTCCCCGGGGCGGGCGAACACTGAAGCTTTCTTT. It translates to CASSSPGRANTEAFF. The gene calls are TRBV7-6 and TRBJ1-1, with D tentatively TRBD1 (5 bases). The CDR3 is made up of 15 amino acids. The germline V gene has CDR1 SGHVS and CDR2 FNYEAQ. The V end was cut by 4 bases, the J end by 1 base, with 13 bases between.

This clonotype was recorded at least ten times. The chain carries TRBV7-9 and TRBJ2-2; tentative D call: TRBD2 (6 bases). The CDR3 is 14 residues long. Trimming removed 5 bases at V and 6 bases at J, with 13 bases between. In germline, CDR1 is SEHNR, CDR2 FQNEAQ (reference sequence). CDR3 sequence (DNA): TGTGCCAGCAGCCCACGGGGGATCGCCGGGGAGCTGTTTTTT. Its protein is CASSPRGIAGELFF.

About this clonotype itself: Just one base apart from a much larger clone, this may be a read error. The rearrangement uses TRBV7-8 and TRBJ1-1, with D unresolved. The length of the CDR3 is 16 residues. Germline V gene sequence: CDR1 SGHVS, CDR2 FQNEAQ. This CDR3 reads CASSLVPLGGNTDAFF. The CDR3 nucleotides are TGTGCCAGCAGCTTAGTTCCTCTAGGAGGGAACACTGATGCTTTCTTT.

The chain uses TRBV19 and TRBJ2-1; D call uncertain. The CDR3 sequence is 14 residues long. Germline CDR1 is LNHDA and CDR2 is SQIVND (reference sequence). V lost 1 base and J lost 4, with 8 bases in between. As DNA, the CDR3 is TGTGCCAGTAGTATAGGACAAATATACAATGAGCAGTTCTTC. Translated, it gives CASSIGQIYNEQFF.

This clonotype has just a few counts. The J gene is TRBJ2-7, the V gene TRBV7-6; TRBD2 is a possible D gene (6 bases). The V end was cut by 5 bases, the J end by 7 bases, with 18 bases between. The germline gives CDR1 SGHVS, CDR2 FNYEAQ. The CDR3 totals 14 residues. CDR3 region: CASSPSGGAGEQYV. The CDR3 DNA reads as TGTGCCAGCAGCCCTTCCGGGGGAGCTGGGGAGCAGTACGTC.

This clonotype was recorded at least ten times. V usage is TRBV7-2 and J usage is TRBJ1-1; TRBD1 might be the D (6 bases). Germline CDR1 SGHTA, CDR2 FQGNSA. This CDR3 is 18 amino acids long. V was pared by 5 bases and J by 0 bases, with 22 bases between. The CDR3 is CASSRGGQAIDMNTEAFF. DNA for the CDR3: TGTGCCAGCAGCCGGGGGGGGCAGGCTATTGACATGAACACTGAAGCTTTCTTT.

There are a few counts of this clonotype. The chain employs TRBV6-5 and TRBJ2-7; D might be TRBD2 (5 bases). Germline V gene sequence: CDR1 MNHEY, CDR2 SVGAGI. The CDR3 covers 14 residues. V lost 4 bases to trimming and J lost 6 bases, with 16 bases between them. The DNA of the CDR3 is TGTGCCAGCAGTTCCCGGGGTACAAAAAGCGAGCAGTACGTC. Its translation is CASSSRGTKSEQYV.

There are a few counts of this clonotype. The gene calls are TRBV6-5 and TRBJ2-2, with D perhaps given as TRBD1 or TRBD2 (5 bases each). V lost 7 bases and J lost 8, with 11 bases in between. Germline V gives CDR1 MNHEY, CDR2 SVGAGI. The CDR3 runs to 12 residues. The CDR3 nucleotides are TGTGCCAGCACCCTGGGGGAGGGGGAGCTGTTTTTT. Its translation is CASTLGEGELFF.

The V and J genes are TRBV6-2 or TRBV6-3 and TRBJ2-3; D gene ambiguous. Germline loops: CDR1 MNHEY, CDR2 SVGEGT. V was shortened by 0 bases and J by 4 bases, with 14 bases between the two germline ends. This CDR3 spans 16 amino acids. CDR3 sequence reads: CASSYSRAIPPDTQYF. The CDR3 DNA reads as TGTGCCAGCAGTTACTCGAGAGCAATCCCCCCAGATACGCAGTATTTT.

This clonotype has a handful of counts. This sequence joins TRBV10-2 and TRBJ2-5; no reliable D call. Trimming removed 7 bases at V and 2 bases at J, with 11 bases between. CDR1 is WSHSY and CDR2 is SAAADI in the germline V gene. The CDR3 loop spans 13 amino acids. The CDR3 sequence is CASKGPNQETQYF. The CDR3, as DNA: TGCGCCAGCAAAGGACCCAATCAAGAGACCCAGTACTTC.

This chain links TRBV6-5 with TRBJ2-3, with D possibly matching TRBD1 (5 bases). The CDR3 contains 15 residues. The germline CDR1 and CDR2 sequences are MNHEY and SVGAGI. Trimming took off 2 bases at V and 3 bases at J, with 12 bases between the two ends. The CDR3 coding sequence is TGTGCCAGCAGTTACCGCGGCAGGGCGACAGATACGCAGTATTTT. It translates to CASSYRGRATDTQYF.

This clonotype was seen only a few times. The chain has TRBV6-2 or TRBV6-3 and TRBJ2-7; 7 bases map to TRBD1. Germline V gives CDR1 MNHEY, CDR2 SVGEGT. This CDR3 has 14 amino acids. V gave up 7 bases and J gave up 4 bases; unmatched junction bases: 10. The CDR3 region has the DNA TGTGCCAGCAATGCGGCCAGGGGGACGTACGAGCAGTACGTC. The encoded protein is CASNAARGTYEQYV.